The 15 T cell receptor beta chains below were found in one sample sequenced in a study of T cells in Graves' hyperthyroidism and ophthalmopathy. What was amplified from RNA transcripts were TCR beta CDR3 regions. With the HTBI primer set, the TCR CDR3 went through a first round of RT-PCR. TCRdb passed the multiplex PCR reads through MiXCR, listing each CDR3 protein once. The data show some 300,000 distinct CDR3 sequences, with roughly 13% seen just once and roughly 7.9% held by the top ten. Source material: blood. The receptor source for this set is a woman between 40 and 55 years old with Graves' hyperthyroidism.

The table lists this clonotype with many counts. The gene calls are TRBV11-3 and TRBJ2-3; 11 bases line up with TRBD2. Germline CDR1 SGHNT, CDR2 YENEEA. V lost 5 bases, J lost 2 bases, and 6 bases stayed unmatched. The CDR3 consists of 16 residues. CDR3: CASSDISGRDTDTQYF. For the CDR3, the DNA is TGTGCCAGCAGCGATATTAGCGGGAGGGACACAGATACGCAGTATTTT.

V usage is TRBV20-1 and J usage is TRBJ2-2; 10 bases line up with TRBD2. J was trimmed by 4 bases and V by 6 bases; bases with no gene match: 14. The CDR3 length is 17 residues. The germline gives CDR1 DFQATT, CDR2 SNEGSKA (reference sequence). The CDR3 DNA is TGCAGTGCCTATGACAGTTCTAGCGGGGGCGCCACCGGGGAGCTGTTTTTT. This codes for CSAYDSSSGGATGELFF.

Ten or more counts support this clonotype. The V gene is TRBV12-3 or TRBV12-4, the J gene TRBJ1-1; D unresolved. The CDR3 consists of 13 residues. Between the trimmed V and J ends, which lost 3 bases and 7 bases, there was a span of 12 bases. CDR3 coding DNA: TGTGCCAGCAGTTTCCTGGCAGAAGGTGAAGCTTTCTTT. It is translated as CASSFLAEGEAFF.

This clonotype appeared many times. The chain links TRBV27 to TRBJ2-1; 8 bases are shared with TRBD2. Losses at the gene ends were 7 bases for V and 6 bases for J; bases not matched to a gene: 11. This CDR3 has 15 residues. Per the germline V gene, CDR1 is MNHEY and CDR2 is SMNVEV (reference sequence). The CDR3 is CASTYISGNFNEQFF. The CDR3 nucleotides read TGTGCCAGCACCTATATTAGCGGGAACTTCAATGAGCAGTTCTTC.

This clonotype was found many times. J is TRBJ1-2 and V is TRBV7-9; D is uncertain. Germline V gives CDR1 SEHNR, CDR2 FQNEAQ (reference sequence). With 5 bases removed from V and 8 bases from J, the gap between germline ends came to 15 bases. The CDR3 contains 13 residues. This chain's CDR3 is CASSPVGYFGYTF. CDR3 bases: TGTGCCAGCAGCCCCGTAGGGTACTTCGGCTACACCTTC.

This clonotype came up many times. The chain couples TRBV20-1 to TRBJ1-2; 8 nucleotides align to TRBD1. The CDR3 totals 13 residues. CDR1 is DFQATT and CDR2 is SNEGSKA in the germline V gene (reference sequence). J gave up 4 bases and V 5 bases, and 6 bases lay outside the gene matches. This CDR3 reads CSARTGLGYGYTF. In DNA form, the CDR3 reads TGCAGTGCTCGGACAGGGTTGGGCTATGGCTACACCTTC.

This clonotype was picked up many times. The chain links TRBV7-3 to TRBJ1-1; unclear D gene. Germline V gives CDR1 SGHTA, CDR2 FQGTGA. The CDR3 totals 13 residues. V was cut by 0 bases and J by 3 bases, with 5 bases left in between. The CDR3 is CASSLTSDTEAFF. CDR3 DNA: TGTGCCAGCAGCTTAACGTCAGACACTGAAGCTTTCTTT.

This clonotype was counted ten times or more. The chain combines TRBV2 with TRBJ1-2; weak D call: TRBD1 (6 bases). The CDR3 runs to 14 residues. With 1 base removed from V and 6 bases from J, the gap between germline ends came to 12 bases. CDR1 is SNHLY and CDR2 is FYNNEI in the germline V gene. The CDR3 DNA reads TGTGCCAGCAGTGAAGGACAGGCTAGCGATGGCTACACCTTC. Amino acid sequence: CASSEGQASDGYTF.

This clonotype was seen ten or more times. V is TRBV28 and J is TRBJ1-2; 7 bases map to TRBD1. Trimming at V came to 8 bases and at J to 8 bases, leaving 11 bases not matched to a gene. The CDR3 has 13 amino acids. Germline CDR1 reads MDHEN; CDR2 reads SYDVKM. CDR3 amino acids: CASDKLRGAGYTF. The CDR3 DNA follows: TGTGCCAGCGATAAACTCAGGGGGGCGGGCTACACCTTC.

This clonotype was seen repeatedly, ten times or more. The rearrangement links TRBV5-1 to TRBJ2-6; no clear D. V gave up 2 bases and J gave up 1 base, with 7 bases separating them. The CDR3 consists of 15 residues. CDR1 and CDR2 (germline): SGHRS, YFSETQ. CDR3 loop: CASSLDPSGANVLTF. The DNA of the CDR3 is TGCGCCAGCAGCTTAGACCCGTCTGGGGCCAACGTCCTGACTTTC.

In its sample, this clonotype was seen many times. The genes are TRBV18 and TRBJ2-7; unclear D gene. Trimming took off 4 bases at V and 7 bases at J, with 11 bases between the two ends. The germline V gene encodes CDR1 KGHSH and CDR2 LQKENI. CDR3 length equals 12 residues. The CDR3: CASSHRDQEQYF. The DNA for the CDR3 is TGTGCCAGCTCACATAGAGACCAAGAGCAGTACTTC.

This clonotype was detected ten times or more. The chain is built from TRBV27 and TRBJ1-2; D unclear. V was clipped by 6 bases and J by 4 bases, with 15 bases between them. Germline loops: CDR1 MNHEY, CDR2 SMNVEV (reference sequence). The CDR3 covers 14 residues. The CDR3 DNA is TGTGCCAGCAGGCCAGCTGACGGCTCCTATGGCTACACCTTC. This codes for CASRPADGSYGYTF.

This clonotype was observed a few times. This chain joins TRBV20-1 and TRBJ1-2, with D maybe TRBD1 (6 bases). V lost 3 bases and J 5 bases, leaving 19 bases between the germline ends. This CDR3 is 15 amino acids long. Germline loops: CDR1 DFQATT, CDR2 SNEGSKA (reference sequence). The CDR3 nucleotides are TGCAGTGCTAGTGACCGGAGACAGGTCGATTATGGCTACACCTTC. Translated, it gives CSASDRRQVDYGYTF.

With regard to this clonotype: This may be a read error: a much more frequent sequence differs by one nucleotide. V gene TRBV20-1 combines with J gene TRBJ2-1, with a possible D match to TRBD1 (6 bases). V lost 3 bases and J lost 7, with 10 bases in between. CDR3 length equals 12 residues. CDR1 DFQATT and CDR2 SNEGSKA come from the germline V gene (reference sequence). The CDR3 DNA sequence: TGCAGTGCTAGCAACAGGGATAATGAGCAGTTCTTC. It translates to CSASNRDNEQFF.

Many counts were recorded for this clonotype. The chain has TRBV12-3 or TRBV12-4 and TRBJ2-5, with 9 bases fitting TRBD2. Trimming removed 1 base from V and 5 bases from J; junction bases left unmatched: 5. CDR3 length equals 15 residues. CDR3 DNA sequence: TGTGCCAGCAGTTTAGGCGGGAGGGCCGTTGAGACCCAGTACTTC. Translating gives CASSLGGRAVETQYF.